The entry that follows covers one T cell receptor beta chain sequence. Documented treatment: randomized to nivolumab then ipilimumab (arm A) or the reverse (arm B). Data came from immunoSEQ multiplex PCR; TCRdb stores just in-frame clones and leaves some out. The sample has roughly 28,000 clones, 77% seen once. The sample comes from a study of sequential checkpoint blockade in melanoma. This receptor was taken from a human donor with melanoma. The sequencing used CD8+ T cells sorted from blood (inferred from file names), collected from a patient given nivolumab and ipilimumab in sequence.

Written as DNA, the CDR3 is TGTGCCAGCAGTTTATGGGGTGGGCTAGCGGGAGCGAGCGACGAGCAGTACTTC. Amino acid sequence: CASSLWGGLAGASDEQYF. The chain recombines TRBV28 with TRBJ2-7; TRBD2 agrees at 10 bases. Germline V gene data show CDR1 as MDHEN and CDR2 as SYDVKM. The CDR3 runs 18 residues. The V and J ends lost 0 bases and 5 bases, in that order; junction bases with no gene match: 13.